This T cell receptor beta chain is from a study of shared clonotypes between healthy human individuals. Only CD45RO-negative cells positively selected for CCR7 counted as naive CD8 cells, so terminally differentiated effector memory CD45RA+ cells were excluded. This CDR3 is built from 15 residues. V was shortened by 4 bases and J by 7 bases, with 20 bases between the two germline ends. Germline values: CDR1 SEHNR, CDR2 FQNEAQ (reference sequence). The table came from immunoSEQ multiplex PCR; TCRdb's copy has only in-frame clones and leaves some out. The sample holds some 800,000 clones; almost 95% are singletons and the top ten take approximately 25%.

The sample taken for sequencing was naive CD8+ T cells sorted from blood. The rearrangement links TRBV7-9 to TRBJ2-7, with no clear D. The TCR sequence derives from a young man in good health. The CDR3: CASSSGWAASIEQYF. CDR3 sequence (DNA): TGTGCCAGCAGCTCAGGTTGGGCGGCCTCAATAGAGCAGTACTTC.